A selection of T cell receptor beta chains follows, all from one sample in a study of blood T cell repertoires in COVID-19. Sequencing used immunoSEQ multiplex PCR; TCRdb keeps in-frame clones, though not all of them. The sample has about 140,000 clones; about 87% are singletons. Sequenced: peripheral blood. Source of these receptors: a man aged 45-65 years with active COVID-19. Both conserved end residues are part of each CDR3. Fields, in order: D gene, V gene, J gene, clone size, CDR3 DNA, CDR3 protein. A D gene is named only where the DNA matches it firmly. A row's size may be missing; if present it is once, few, many or a size class.

>.|TRBV19|TRBJ1-5|.
TGTGCCAGTAGTATTGGAGGGATGGGCAATCAGCCCCAGCATTTT
CASSIGGMGNQPQHF
>.|TRBV10-3|TRBJ1-4|.
TGTGCCATCACTCTCGACGGGGGTTCAGGACTTAATGAAAAACTGTTTTTT
CAITLDGGSGLNEKLFF
>TRBD1|TRBV3-1/TRBV3-2|TRBJ1-5|.
TGTGCCAGCAGTCTTAGGACAGGGACTAATCAGCCCCAGCATTTT
CASSLRTGTNQPQHF
>TRBD1|TRBV5-6|TRBJ1-5|.
TGTGCCAGCAGCTTGACGATTGGGACAGGAAGAGTCAATCAGCCCCAGCATTTT
CASSLTIGTGRVNQPQHF
>TRBD1|TRBV7-9|TRBJ1-1|once
TGTGCCAGCAGCTTAGACACAGGGGGCTGGGCTGAAGCTTTCTTT
CASSLDTGGWAEAFF
>.|TRBV30|TRBJ1-1|.
TGTGCCTGGAGTGTCCGGGACTCCATGAGTGATGAAGCTTTCTTT
CAWSVRDSMSDEAFF
>.|TRBV7-8|TRBJ2-7|.
TGTGCCAGCAGCCAACGCGAGGCATACGAGCAGTACTTC
CASSQREAYEQYF
>.|TRBV4-1|TRBJ1-3|.
TGCGCCAGCAGCCAAGCCGGACTGGGCGGAAACACCATATATTTT
CASSQAGLGGNTIYF
>.|TRBV9|TRBJ2-3|.
TGTGCCAGCAGTCACTCGGTCGAGGGATATACGCAGTATTTT
CASSHSVEGYTQYF
>TRBD1|TRBV19|TRBJ2-3|.
TGTGCCAGTAGTCCGGACAGGGGGGCGAATACGCAGTATTTT
CASSPDRGANTQYF
>TRBD1|TRBV5-6|TRBJ1-5|few
TGTGCCAGCAGCGTGCAGGGGGCAGGACAGCCCCAGCATTTT
CASSVQGAGQPQHF
>TRBD2|TRBV13|TRBJ2-3|once
TGTGCCAGCAGCTCCCCCCGCGGGACTAGCGGCACAGATACGCAGTATTTT
CASSSPRGTSGTDTQYF
>TRBD1|TRBV2|TRBJ2-7|.
TGTGCCGGTGACAGGGATGGCTACGAGCAGTACTTC
CAGDRDGYEQYF
>.|TRBV4-1|TRBJ1-6|.
TGCGCCAGCAGCCAGGGGGTTTTGGAGGGCGGGAATTCACCCCTCCACTTT
CASSQGVLEGGNSPLHF
>TRBD1|TRBV5-6|TRBJ1-1|.
TGTGCCAGCAGCCGGGACAGGGATAATGAAGCTTTCTTT
CASSRDRDNEAFF
>TRBD2|TRBV5-8|TRBJ2-1|.
TGTGCCAGCAGCGCTCAACCGGGACTAGTCAATGAGCAGTTCTTC
CASSAQPGLVNEQFF